Listed below are T cell receptor beta chains from one sample, sequenced in a study of technical replicates of blood from a few donors. The assay was immunoSEQ multiplex PCR, and TCRdb's table has in-frame clones only and misses some. The sample contains 50,000 to 75,000 clones, just over 90% of which appear only once. Sequenced sample: PBMCs. Receptors were obtained from a human donor in good health. Some clones in this sample may be carry-over from other donors' samples. Each CDR3 is given without its conserved first and last residue. Fields, in order: V gene, J gene, CDR3 protein.

TRBV7-2,TRBJ2-7,ASSLSYEQY
TRBV18,TRBJ2-7,ASSPGTSASYEQY
TRBV2,TRBJ2-4,ASSATSGSKNIQY
TRBV4-1,TRBJ2-1,ASSQGAASYNEQF
TRBV9,TRBJ1-3,ASSVGEGLRNTIY
TRBV27,TRBJ1-4,ASSLWGQQEKLF
TRBV7-2,TRBJ2-1,ASSLAPLGTGDEQF
TRBV7-8,TRBJ2-2,ASSPNRGELF
TRBV5-1,TRBJ2-2,ASSKGLAGVNGELF
TRBV5-8,TRBJ1-4,ASSFGDRGDEKLF
TRBV7-2,TRBJ1-4,ASSQWEDGATNEKLF
TRBV4-1,TRBJ2-7,ASSQDILAGWYEQY
TRBV5-1,TRBJ1-5,ASSSGTGSNQPQH
TRBV7-2,TRBJ1-5,ASTIPGAGQPQH
TRBV11-1,TRBJ2-7,ASTRGSPGTYEQY
TRBV9,TRBJ1-6,ASSPSGDSLGYNSPLH
TRBV7-2,TRBJ2-5,ASSSLPREETQY
TRBV18,TRBJ2-2,ASSPGGGAGELF
TRBV5-1,TRBJ1-1,ASSLDLQGWGPAF
TRBV6-5,TRBJ1-1,ASIRQGLNTEAF
TRBV20-1,TRBJ2-5,SATPGGQQN
TRBV6-1,TRBJ1-6,ASSAHAEHTYNSPLH
TRBV11-3,TRBJ1-5,ASSPRGRGFSNQPQH
TRBV7-2,TRBJ2-7,ASSLFAGVSYEQY
TRBV4-3,TRBJ2-2,ASSQGRHFTGELF
TRBV4-1,TRBJ1-2,ASSQDPGKIYGYT
TRBV7-2,TRBJ2-3,ASSSTSSADTQY
TRBV2,TRBJ2-7,ASSDGRAGYEQY
TRBV5-5,TRBJ2-3,ASSLSGRIADTQY